The next 3 T cell receptor beta chains were all read from a single sample in a study of identical twins. TCRdb called the 5' RACE reads again in MiXCR, with one record for every CDR3 protein. The data hold around 450,000 distinct CDR3 sequences, with 12% to 15% observed a single time. The same data also went into a second study, on yellow fever vaccine responses in identical twins.

Sequenced input: CD4+ T cells sorted from blood. These receptors were taken from a woman between 18 and 29 years old in good health.

The CDR3 region has the DNA TGTGCCAGCAGTGAAGACATCCCAACTAGCGGGAGCACAGATACGCAGTATTTT. This translates into CASSEDIPTSGSTDTQYF. The chain employs TRBV2 and TRBJ2-3, with 9 bases matching TRBD2. The trim removed 1 base at V and 0 bases at J, leaving 8 bases unmatched. The germline V gene has CDR1 SNHLY and CDR2 FYNNEI. This CDR3 has 18 amino acids.

This clonotype was detected only a few times. The rearrangement joins TRBV3-1 to TRBJ2-7; D not certain. Per germline, CDR1 LGHDT and CDR2 YNNKEL (reference sequence). The CDR3 length is 15 residues. The germline V and J ends were trimmed by 0 bases and 1 base, with 10 bases remaining between them. CDR3 in DNA: TGTGCCAGCAGCCAAGATAGAACATATTCCTACGAGCAGTACTTC. Its protein is CASSQDRTYSYEQYF.

This clonotype has a handful of counts. The chain couples TRBV6-6 to TRBJ1-5; TRBD1 is a possible D gene (5 bases). V was trimmed by 6 bases and J by 8 bases, leaving 14 bases between them. This CDR3 contains 13 residues. In germline, CDR1 is MNHNY, CDR2 SVGAGI (reference sequence). CDR3 coding DNA: TGTGCCAGCAGCTCTGGACATAAGGAGCCCCAGCATTTT. It specifies CASSSGHKEPQHF.